One T cell receptor beta chain is described in this entry. A much larger clone sits a single nucleotide away, making a read error possible. This specimen belongs to a study of early T cells in non-severe SARS-CoV-2 infection. Across the study: Sequencing input comprised bulk RNA from unsorted whole blood; chain pairing was not available.

The CDR3 has 13 amino acids. Individual cDNA molecules each received unique molecular identifiers attached to them. TCRdb recomputed calls from the 5' RACE reads with MiXCR, one row per CDR3 protein. This sample has about 23,000 distinct CDR3 sequences, with 5% found just once. The sample consisted of whole blood. The source is an adult who was a healthcare worker with PCR-confirmed SARS-CoV-2 infection or an uninfected control (not recorded which). V gene TRBV12-3 or TRBV12-4 combines with J gene TRBJ2-3; possibly TRBD1 or TRBD2 for D (6 bases each). The CDR3 region has the DNA TGTGCCAACAGTTTTTCCGGGGGCGATACGCAGTATTTT. Translated: CANSFSGGDTQYF.